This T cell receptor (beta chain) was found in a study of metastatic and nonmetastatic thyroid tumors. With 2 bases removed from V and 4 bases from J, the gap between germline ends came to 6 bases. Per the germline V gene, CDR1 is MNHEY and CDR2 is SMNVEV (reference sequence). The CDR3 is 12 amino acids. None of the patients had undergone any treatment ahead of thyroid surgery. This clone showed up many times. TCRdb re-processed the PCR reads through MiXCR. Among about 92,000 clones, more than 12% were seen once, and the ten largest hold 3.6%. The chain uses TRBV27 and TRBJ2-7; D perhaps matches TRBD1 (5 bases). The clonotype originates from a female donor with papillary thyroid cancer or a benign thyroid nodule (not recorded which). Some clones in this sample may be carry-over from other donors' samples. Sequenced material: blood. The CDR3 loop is CASSLRGYEQYF. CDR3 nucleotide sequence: TGTGCCAGCAGTTTAAGGGGATACGAGCAGTACTTC.